What follows is one T cell receptor beta chain and its context. The antigen it recognizes is unknown. Base qualities are missing; no much larger clone stands one base away. These data are taken from a study of T cells in localized non-small cell lung cancer (dated by TCRdb to 2020 to 2021). Describing the broader study: The study analyzed T cell repertoires of approximately 240 early-stage NSCLC patients, comparing tumors and uninvolved tumor-adjacent lungs. The cohort comprised under 250 treatment-naïve NSCLC patients with resected, localized lung tumors. Of the NSCLC patients, 120 to 150 were male and roughly 100 were female, and the mean age was approximately 66 years. The research as a whole found: A median of 57 of the top 100 tumor clones were detected in paired uninvolved adjacent lung, and approximately 28 of these tumor clones were also found among the top 100 clones of the paired uninvolved adjacent lung. The highest T cell clonality was observed in uninvolved tumor-adjacent lung, where clonality exceeded that of tumor, suggesting that antigenic responses were more focused in uninvolved tumor-adjacent lung. Longer overall survival was associated with higher T cell density in blood, whereas shorter survival was associated with higher clonality in adjacent lung. Since the design was exploratory, TCR variables were selected using unadjusted p-values with no false-discovery rate correction. Because multi-region tumor sequencing was not done, intratumor heterogeneity could not be ruled out.

At diagnosis, peripheral blood, uninvolved tumor-adjacent lung and tumor were collected and stored as a combination of fresh-frozen and FFPE material. For TCR repertoire profiling, blood samples were analyzed as peripheral blood mononuclear cells. A distance of 12 bases separates the germline ends of V and J, which lose 4 bases and 0 bases respectively. The CDR3 contains 15 residues, cysteine and phenylalanine counted. Kept here is only the CDR3 DNA, which spans 45 bases and is read in frame from base 1. From a lookup of the germline V gene, CDR1 and CDR2 are KGHSH and LQKENI. The immunoSEQ Assay was used to sequence TCR beta CDR3 regions from DNA. Per the authors' processing: To compute T cell density, TCR beta template counts were normalized to usable DNA, which was estimated by amplifying housekeeping genes. Richness was estimated using the preseqR package, with extrapolation to 400,000 templates for PBMC samples and to 120,000 templates for tissue samples. Clonality was taken to be one minus Pielou's evenness. Tissue-enriched TCRs were identified through differential abundance testing performed on productive amino-acid clonotypes, with a minimum total count of 5 and an alpha of 0.1. Repertoire overlap between compartments was quantified with the Jaccard Index and Morisita Overlap Index. GLIPH grouped TCR beta CDR3s together with public tetramer-defined viral CDR3s, and a viral motif had to include at least three viral sequences and also show V-gene enrichment. As stored in TCRdb, this immuneACCESS dataset retains in-frame rearrangements with V and J assigned. A fraction of the clones does not appear; measured against another copy, unresolved V genes explain less than half of the discrepancy, and the remainder lacks a known reason. D and trimming were read from the DNA, whereas the V and J calls and clone size are those reported in that table. The sample table holds 58,000 or so clones, of which 90% were seen once. The ten largest clones take up roughly 1.9% of the sample.

This TCR was recovered from a woman aged 40-69 years with stage I lung adenocarcinoma. The V gene is TRBV18 and the J gene is TRBJ1-1; a tentative D match to TRBD1 spans 5 bases. Sequenced material: peripheral blood, taken before any cancer treatment. Read as DNA, the sequence is TGTGCCAGCTCACAGGGGTCCCTTATGAACACTGAAGCTTTCTTT. It encodes CASSQGSLMNTEAFF.